In this sample, the clone carrying this T cell receptor (beta chain) turned up once. After extraction with the RNeasy kit, 0.5 to 1 ug of the RNA was reverse transcribed using random hexamers. Across 54 Vbeta and 13 Jbeta, immunoSEQ multiplex PCR amplified TCR beta CDR3. TCRdb reanalysed the immunoSEQ multiplex PCR reads using MiXCR and keeps one entry per CDR3 protein. The table lists approximately 150,000 distinct CDR3 sequences, roughly 95% of them singletons. Sequencing targeted TCR beta in blood CD8+ and CD4+ T cells. Negative isolation was applied to CD8+ and CD4+ T cells, and FACS enrichment was applied to TEMRA cells. Deletions cut 6 bases from V and 5 bases from J, with 14 bases between. The CDR3 length is 13 residues. The sample is drawn from a study of CD8 T cells in Susac syndrome.

The chain is built from TRBV12-3 or TRBV12-4 and TRBJ2-7; D might be TRBD1 (5 bases). This sequence originates from a human donor in good health. Sequencing input: CD4+ T cells from PBMCs. CDR3 coding DNA: TGTGCCAGCAGGTCCTCTGGGGCCCACGAGCAGTACTTC. The encoded protein is CASRSSGAHEQYF.